The clone carrying this T cell receptor beta chain was found once. The same CDR3 also results from other DNA sequences found in this sample. This entry comes from a study of blood T cell repertoires in COVID-19. Sequencing used immunoSEQ multiplex PCR; TCRdb keeps in-frame clones, though not all of them. The sample records about 270,000 clones, 80% to 90% being singletons. Germline-derived CDR1 and CDR2 are SGHRS and YFSETQ. Trimming pared 1 base from V and 0 bases from J, leaving 8 bases between. This CDR3 is 14 amino acids long. V is TRBV5-1 and J is TRBJ2-7; no clear D. Material for sequencing was peripheral blood. This sequence was found in a woman aged 25 to 39 with COVID-19, enrolled during active disease. The CDR3 DNA reads TGCGCCAGCAGCTTGAGTGGCAGCTCCTACGAGCAGTACTTC. Residues: CASSLSGSSYEQYF. Full variable domain (outside the CDR3, taken from reference TRBV5-1 and TRBJ2-7): KAGVTQTPRYLIKTRGQQVTLSCSPISGHRSVSWYQQTPGQGLQFLFEYFSETQRNKGNFPGRFSGRQFSNSRSEMNVSTLELGDSALYLCASSLSGSSYEQYFGPGTRLTVT.